This is a list of T cell receptor beta chains from one sample in a study of T cells in Graves' hyperthyroidism and ophthalmopathy. A single record per CDR3 protein comes from TCRdb applying MiXCR to the multiplex PCR reads. The table lists hundreds of thousands of distinct CDR3 sequences, less than 25% of them singletons. Sequencing was done on a sample of blood. These receptors originate from a man younger than 40 with Graves' ophthalmopathy. The CDR3 runs from the conserved cysteine through the conserved F or W. The order of the fields is CDR3 DNA, CDR3 protein, clone size, D gene, CDR3 length, V gene, J gene. D genes are given only for firm matches. Part of the rows lack a size; the others show once, few, many or a class for expanded clones.

TGTGCCAGCAGCTTTAAGGAGAACTATGGCTACACCTTC	CASSFKENYGYTF	-	-	13	TRBV11-2	TRBJ1-2
TGTGCCAGCAGGTCCCGGACGGACTCCTACAATGAGCAGTTCTTC	CASRSRTDSYNEQFF	few	-	15	TRBV6-1	TRBJ2-1
TGTGCCAGCAGTTTAGGTGTTCACCCCCTGGAGCAGTTCTTC	CASSLGVHPLEQFF	few	-	14	TRBV28	TRBJ2-1
TGTGCCATCAAACGGGGCCAGGGGACCCAGTACTTC	CAIKRGQGTQYF	few	-	12	TRBV10-3	TRBJ2-5
TGTGCCAGCAGCCAAGTATCGGAGCCCACAGATACGCAGTATTTT	CASSQVSEPTDTQYF	few	-	15	TRBV5-4	TRBJ2-3
TGCGCCAGCAGCCGTGGGACTAGCGGGTTTTCCTACAATGAGCAGTTCTTC	CASSRGTSGFSYNEQFF	-	TRBD2	17	TRBV5-1	TRBJ2-1
TGTGCCAGCAGCTCTCGGGACAGTTCCCAAGAGACCCAGTACTTC	CASSSRDSSQETQYF	few	TRBD1	15	TRBV7-9	TRBJ2-5
TGTGCCAGCAGCCCTTTAGCGGGAGAAGCTATCTATGAGCAGTTCTTC	CASSPLAGEAIYEQFF	few	TRBD2	16	TRBV7-8	TRBJ2-1
TGTGCCAGCAGCCTGCTGTTATCCAAAGAGACCCAGTACTTC	CASSLLLSKETQYF	few	-	14	TRBV28	TRBJ2-5
TGTGCCAGCAGTAAAATGAGGGGTAACTATGGCTACACCTTC	CASSKMRGNYGYTF	few	-	14	TRBV12-3/TRBV12-4	TRBJ1-2
TGTGCCACCAGCAGAGGGGCCCCCCTGAACACCGGGGAGCTGTTTTTT	CATSRGAPLNTGELFF	-	-	16	TRBV15	TRBJ2-2
TGTGCCAGCAGCAACACGAACACTGAAGCTTTCTTT	CASSNTNTEAFF	-	-	12	TRBV6-1	TRBJ1-1
TGTGCCAGCAACGGGCGGCGCGAAAATGAGCAGTTCTTC	CASNGRRENEQFF	-	-	13	TRBV2	TRBJ2-1
TGCAGTGCTAGAGACGGGGGACTAGCGGGAGGAAAGCAGTTCTTC	CSARDGGLAGGKQFF	few	TRBD2	15	TRBV20-1	TRBJ2-1
TGCAGTGCTAGAACTCCCGGGAAGGAGACCCAGTACTTC	CSARTPGKETQYF	-	-	13	TRBV20-1	TRBJ2-5
TGTGCCACCAGCAGAGATATAGGGGGGAGGGCGAACGAGCAGTACTTC	CATSRDIGGRANEQYF	few	-	16	TRBV15	TRBJ2-7
TGCGCCAGCAGCCAAGATAGGCCGCACAATGAGCAGTTCTTC	CASSQDRPHNEQFF	-	-	14	TRBV4-1	TRBJ2-1
TGTGCCAGCAGTTTAGACAGGGGGAGGTATGGCTACACCTTC	CASSLDRGRYGYTF	many	TRBD1	14	TRBV28	TRBJ1-2
TGTGCCAGCAGTCCGAGCGGGAGGGGTTACGAGCAGTACTTC	CASSPSGRGYEQYF	many	TRBD2	14	TRBV12-3/TRBV12-4	TRBJ2-7
TGCGCCAGCAGCCAAGGTCTGGCCCTCTACGAGCAGTACTTC	CASSQGLALYEQYF	-	-	14	TRBV4-1	TRBJ2-7
TGTGCCAGCAGCGTGACTAGCGGGAGATCGGCCGAGCAGTACTTC	CASSVTSGRSAEQYF	-	TRBD2	15	TRBV9	TRBJ2-7
TGTGCCAGCAGCCAAGAATTCAGGGAGGATCGCGGGGCCTACGAGCAGTACTTC	CASSQEFREDRGAYEQYF	-	-	18	TRBV3-1	TRBJ2-7
TGTGCCAGCAGTTTACGGGGGACAGGGTACTCTTGGAGGGATGAGCAGTTCTTC	CASSLRGTGYSWRDEQFF	-	TRBD1	18	TRBV27	TRBJ2-1
TGCAGTGCTAGAGACCCAGACAGAGTATATGGCTACACCTTC	CSARDPDRVYGYTF	few	-	14	TRBV20-1	TRBJ1-2
TGTGCCAGCAGTTACGGGACTAGCTCTTACACAGATACGCAGTATTTT	CASSYGTSSYTDTQYF	-	TRBD2	16	TRBV6-2/TRBV6-3	TRBJ2-3
TGCGCCAGCAGCCAAGATGGAGGTGGTTCACCCCTCCACTTT	CASSQDGGGSPLHF	-	-	14	TRBV4-1	TRBJ1-6
TGTGCCAGCAGCCCCAATGTAATCGGGAGTGGTGAGCAGTTCTTC	CASSPNVIGSGEQFF	-	-	15	TRBV7-9	TRBJ2-1
TGTGCCAGCAGCCTAAGGACTAGCGGGAGTCCCTACGAGCAGTACTTC	CASSLRTSGSPYEQYF	-	TRBD2	16	TRBV14	TRBJ2-7
TGCAGTGCTAGACAGGGGACGGCTGAAGCTTTCTTT	CSARQGTAEAFF	few	-	12	TRBV20-1	TRBJ1-1
TGTGCCAGCAGCCAAGGACGCCTCAGAGAAGGTGAGCAGTTCTTC	CASSQGRLREGEQFF	many	-	15	TRBV3-1	TRBJ2-1
TGTGCCTCGATCCCAGAAAATACCTACGAGCAGTACTTC	CASIPENTYEQYF	-	-	13	TRBV30	TRBJ2-7
TGTGCCTTCCGACGGGAAAAACTGTTTTTT	CAFRREKLFF	-	-	10	TRBV30	TRBJ1-4
TGTGCCAGCAGTCCGGGACTAGCGGAGGATGAGCAGTACTTC	CASSPGLAEDEQYF	many	TRBD2	14	TRBV2	TRBJ2-7
TGTGCCAGCAATATAGCGGGAGCGGGCTACGAGCAGTTCTTC	CASNIAGAGYEQFF	-	TRBD2	14	TRBV27	TRBJ2-1
TGTGCCTGGAGCACGGGACTCCCGGGGACTGAAGCTTTCTTT	CAWSTGLPGTEAFF	-	-	14	TRBV30	TRBJ1-1
TGTGCCAGTAGACTTGACAGCGGCTATGGGGCCAACGTCCTGACTTTC	CASRLDSGYGANVLTF	-	-	16	TRBV19	TRBJ2-6
TGTGCCAGCGGACCTCTAGCGGGAGGGCTGGCGAGCACCGGGGAGCTGTTTTTT	CASGPLAGGLASTGELFF	few	TRBD2	18	TRBV28	TRBJ2-2
TGTGCCAGCAGTGAGCAGGGGGCGAATTCACCCCTCCACTTT	CASSEQGANSPLHF	once	TRBD1	14	TRBV6-1	TRBJ1-6
TGTGCCTGGAGGACGAGGGGGACAGTGTACAATGAGCAGTTCTTC	CAWRTRGTVYNEQFF	few	TRBD1	15	TRBV30	TRBJ2-1
TGTGCCAGCAGCCTTGAGCGGGTCCCTAGCACAGATACGCAGTATTTT	CASSLERVPSTDTQYF	many	-	16	TRBV11-2	TRBJ2-3
TGCAGTGCAAAGGGACTAGCGGGACCTAGCACAGATACGCAGTATTTT	CSAKGLAGPSTDTQYF	-	TRBD2	16	TRBV20-1	TRBJ2-3
TGTGCCAGCAGCGGGACAGGGGGGACGAGGTCGGGCTACACCTTC	CASSGTGGTRSGYTF	-	TRBD1	15	TRBV6-2/TRBV6-3	TRBJ1-2
TGTGCCAGCAGTGAATGGGGGTTGGGCAATCAGCCCCAGCATTTT	CASSEWGLGNQPQHF	few	-	15	TRBV6-1	TRBJ1-5
TGTGCCAGCAGCCCAGCTGGAGGGTCCGGCTATGGCTACACCTTC	CASSPAGGSGYGYTF	many	-	15	TRBV7-8	TRBJ1-2
TGTGCCACCACCGGGACTAGCGGAGACAATGAGCAGTTCTTC	CATTGTSGDNEQFF	-	TRBD2	14	TRBV15	TRBJ2-1
TGCGCCAGCAGCTCCCAGCCGAACACTGAAGCTTTCTTT	CASSSQPNTEAFF	many	-	13	TRBV5-1	TRBJ1-1
TGTGCCAGCGGGACGGTCTCCTACGAGCAGTACTTC	CASGTVSYEQYF	-	-	12	TRBV7-9	TRBJ2-7